This is a list of T cell receptor beta chains from one sample in a study of cytomegalovirus exposure and HLA in healthy donors. The repertoire was sequenced with immunoSEQ multiplex PCR; TCRdb's copy has only in-frame clones and lacks some. Altogether about 150,000 clones are present, 74% being singletons, with the ten largest covering 2% to 2.5%. The sample consisted of PBMCs. These receptors originate from a man aged 25 to 40 in good health and CMV-seronegative. CDR3s include the opening cysteine and the closing phenylalanine or tryptophan. The D gene is left open where the match is weak.

>TRBV4-3|NA|TRBJ2-5
TGCGCCAGCAGCCAAGCCGTGCCCGGAACAGGAGAGACCCAGTACTTC
CASSQAVPGTGETQYF
>TRBV18|TRBD1|TRBJ2-7
TGTGCCAGCTCTCCTGGGACAGGAAGTTACGAGCAGTACTTC
CASSPGTGSYEQYF
>TRBV5-4|NA|TRBJ1-2
TGTGCCAGCAGCTTGGACACAACAGGGACCTATGGCTACACCTTC
CASSLDTTGTYGYTF
>TRBV6-1|NA|TRBJ1-5
TGTGCCAGCAGTGAAATGGGCCGGGGGCCCCAGCATTTT
CASSEMGRGPQHF
>TRBV4-3|NA|TRBJ2-6
TGCGCCAGCAGCCAAGAACGGCAGGTATTCTCTGGGGCCAACGTCCTGACTTTC
CASSQERQVFSGANVLTF
>TRBV6-6|NA|TRBJ2-7
TGTGCCAGCAGTCTACTAGAAACCAACGAGCAGTACTTC
CASSLLETNEQYF
>TRBV19|TRBD1|TRBJ2-5
TGTGCCTCCGGGACAGGGGAAGAGACCCAGTACTTC
CASGTGEETQYF
>TRBV5-7|TRBD1|TRBJ2-2
TGTGCCAGCAGCGAGGACAGGGTTGCGGCCGGGGAGCTGTTTTTT
CASSEDRVAAGELFF
>TRBV10-3|TRBD1|TRBJ1-6
TGTGCCATCACCCGGGACAGCTATTCACCCCTCCACTTT
CAITRDSYSPLHF
>TRBV7-2|NA|TRBJ1-6
TGTGCCAGCAGCTTAGCCCCGTCCTCTTATAATTCACCCCTCCACTTT
CASSLAPSSYNSPLHF
>TRBV15|TRBD1|TRBJ2-7
TGTGCCACCAGCAGGGACAGGGTCTACGAGCAGTACTTC
CATSRDRVYEQYF